The 7 T cell receptor beta chains below all came from one sample that was sequenced in a study of high-grade serous ovarian cancer treatment subgroups. Sequencing was performed with immunoSEQ multiplex PCR; in TCRdb, only in-frame clones are kept and a portion is missing. The profile covers 15,000 or so clones, with around 85% appearing a single time and around 6.4% taken by the ten largest. Tumor samples were obtained before definitive surgery or chemotherapy. What was sequenced was tumor tissue. The source of these receptors is a human donor with high-grade serous ovarian cancer.

The V and J genes are TRBV6-6 and TRBJ1-5; no clear D gene. Trimming took 6 bases from V and 3 from J, leaving 15 bases between them. CDR1 is MNHNY and CDR2 is SVGAGI in the germline V gene (reference sequence). The CDR3 runs 15 residues. DNA of the CDR3: TGTGCCAGCAGCTCGGTGGGGTCGCCCAATCAGCCCCAGCATTTT. Amino acid sequence: CASSSVGSPNQPQHF.

This chain connects TRBV6-1 to TRBJ1-6, with 10 bases matching TRBD1. The CDR3 extends over 15 amino acids. CDR1 is MNHNS, CDR2 SASEGT, per germline. The V segment lost 2 bases and the J segment 9 bases; nucleotides outside the gene matches: 4. CDR3 DNA sequence: TGTGCCAGCAGTGAACCGGGACAGGGGTCTTCACCCCTCCACTTT. The encoded protein is CASSEPGQGSSPLHF.

CDR3 coding DNA: TGTGCCAGCAGTGGGGGGGCGTTGGGAAGCTACGAGCAGTACTTC. Amino acids: CASSGGALGSYEQYF. The V call is TRBV2, the J call TRBJ2-5; D may match TRBD1 or TRBD2 (6 bases each). The J call may be wrong; the DNA end is better matched by TRBJ2-7. Germline V gene data show CDR1 as SNHLY and CDR2 as FYNNEI. This CDR3 is built from 15 residues.

The chain employs TRBV5-8 and TRBJ2-1, with 8 bases fitting TRBD2. V lost 5 bases, J lost 4 bases, and 11 bases stayed unmatched. This CDR3 spans 16 amino acids. Germline V gives CDR1 SGHTS, CDR2 YDEGEE. The CDR3 region is CASRSGVAGPYNEQFF. The CDR3, as DNA: TGTGCCAGCAGATCTGGCGTAGCGGGACCATACAATGAGCAGTTCTTC.

CDR3 amino acids: CASIAGSSYNEQFF. CDR3 DNA sequence: TGTGCCAGCATTGCGGGTAGCTCCTACAATGAGCAGTTCTTC. The rearrangement uses TRBV25-1 and TRBJ2-1, with D possibly being TRBD2 (5 bases). There are 14 residues in the CDR3. Trimming left V 7 bases short and J 0 bases short, with 10 bases between. Germline CDR1 MGHDK, CDR2 SYGVNS.

This chain joins TRBV7-9 and TRBJ1-6, with D maybe TRBD1 (5 bases). CDR1 is SEHNR, CDR2 FQNEAQ, per germline (reference sequence). Trimming removed 1 base at V and 9 bases at J, with 10 bases between. The CDR3 is 14 residues long. Here the CDR3 reads CASSLGGVGSPLHF. CDR3 bases: TGTGCCAGCAGCTTAGGGGGGGTAGGTTCACCCCTCCACTTT.

This clone has just one count. The rearrangement links TRBV19 to TRBJ2-2; TRBD2 is a possible D gene (5 bases). The germline gives CDR1 LNHDA, CDR2 SQIVND (reference sequence). CDR3 length equals 17 residues. Trimming left V 3 bases short and J 2 bases short, with 16 bases between. The CDR3 coding sequence is TGTGCCAGTAGTATTGATGTAGTAGCGCCTAACACCGGGGAGCTGTTTTTT. Its translation is CASSIDVVAPNTGELFF.